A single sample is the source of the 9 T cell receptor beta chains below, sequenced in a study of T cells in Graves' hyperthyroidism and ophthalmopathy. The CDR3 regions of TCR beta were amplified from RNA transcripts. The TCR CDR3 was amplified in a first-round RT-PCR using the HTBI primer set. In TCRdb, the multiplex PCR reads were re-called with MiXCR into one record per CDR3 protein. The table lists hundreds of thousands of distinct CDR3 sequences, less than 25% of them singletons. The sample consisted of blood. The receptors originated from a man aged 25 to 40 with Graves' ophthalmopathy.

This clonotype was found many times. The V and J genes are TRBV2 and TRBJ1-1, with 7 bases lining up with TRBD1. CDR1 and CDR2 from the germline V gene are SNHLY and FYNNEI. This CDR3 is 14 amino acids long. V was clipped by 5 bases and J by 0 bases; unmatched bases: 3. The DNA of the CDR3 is TGTGCCAGCAGTTGGGACAGCCTGAACACTGAAGCTTTCTTT. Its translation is CASSWDSLNTEAFF.

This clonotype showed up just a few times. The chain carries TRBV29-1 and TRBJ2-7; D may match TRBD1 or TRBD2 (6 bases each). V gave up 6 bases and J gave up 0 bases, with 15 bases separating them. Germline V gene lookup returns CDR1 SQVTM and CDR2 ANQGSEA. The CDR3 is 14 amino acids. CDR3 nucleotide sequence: TGCAGCGTAATCTGGGGGGCCAGCTCCTACGAGCAGTACTTC. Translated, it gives CSVIWGASSYEQYF.

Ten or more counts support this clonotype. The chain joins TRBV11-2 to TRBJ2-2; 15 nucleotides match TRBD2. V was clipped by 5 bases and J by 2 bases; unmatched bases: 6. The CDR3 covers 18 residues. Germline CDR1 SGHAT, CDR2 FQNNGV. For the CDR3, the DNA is TGTGCCAGCAGCCCCCCGGGACTAGCGGGAGGAAACACCGGGGAGCTGTTTTTT. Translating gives CASSPPGLAGGNTGELFF.

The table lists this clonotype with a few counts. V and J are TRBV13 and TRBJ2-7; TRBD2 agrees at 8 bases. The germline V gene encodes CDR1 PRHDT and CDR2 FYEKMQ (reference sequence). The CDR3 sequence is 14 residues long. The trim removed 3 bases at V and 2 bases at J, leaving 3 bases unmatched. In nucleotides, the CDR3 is TGTGCCAGCAGCTTGCCGGGACTAGCCTACGAGCAGTACTTC. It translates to CASSLPGLAYEQYF.

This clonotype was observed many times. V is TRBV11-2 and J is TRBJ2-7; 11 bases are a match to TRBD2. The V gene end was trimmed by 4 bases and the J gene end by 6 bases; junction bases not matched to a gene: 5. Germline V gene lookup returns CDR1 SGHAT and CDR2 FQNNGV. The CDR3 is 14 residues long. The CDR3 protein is CASSYSGRAAEQYF. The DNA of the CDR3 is TGTGCCAGCAGCTATAGCGGGAGGGCGGCCGAGCAGTACTTC.

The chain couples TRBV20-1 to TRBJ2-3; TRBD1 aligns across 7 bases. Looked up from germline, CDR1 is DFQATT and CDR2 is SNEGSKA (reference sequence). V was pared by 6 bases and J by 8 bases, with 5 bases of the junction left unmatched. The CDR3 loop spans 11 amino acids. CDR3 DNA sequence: TGCAGTGCGCTAAGGGGGCCTACGCAGTATTTT. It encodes CSALRGPTQYF.

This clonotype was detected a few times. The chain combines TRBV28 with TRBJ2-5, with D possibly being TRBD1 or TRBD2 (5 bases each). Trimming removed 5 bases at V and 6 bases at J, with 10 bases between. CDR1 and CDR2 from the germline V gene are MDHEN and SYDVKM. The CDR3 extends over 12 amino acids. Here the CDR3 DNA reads TGTGCCAGCAGTGGGGACCTCAAGACCCAGTACTTC. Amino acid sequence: CASSGDLKTQYF.

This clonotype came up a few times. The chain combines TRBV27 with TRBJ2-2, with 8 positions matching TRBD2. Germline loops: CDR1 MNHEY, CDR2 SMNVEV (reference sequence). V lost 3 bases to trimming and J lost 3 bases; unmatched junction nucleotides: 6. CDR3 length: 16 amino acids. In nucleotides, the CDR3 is TGTGCCAGCAGTTTGGCAGCGGGAGCGTACACCGGGGAGCTGTTTTTT. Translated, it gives CASSLAAGAYTGELFF.

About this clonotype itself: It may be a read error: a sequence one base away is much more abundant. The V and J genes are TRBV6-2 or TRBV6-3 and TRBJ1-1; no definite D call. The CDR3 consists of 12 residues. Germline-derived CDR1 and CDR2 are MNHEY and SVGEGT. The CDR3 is CASWTLTTEVFF. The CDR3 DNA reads TGTGCCAGCTGGACCCTTACCACTGAAGTTTTCTTT.